Given below is one TCR beta chain in context. Its specificity is not known. The data originate from a study of cytomegalovirus exposure and HLA in healthy donors. Study-wide context: Assignment to the Caucasian-associated ancestry cluster applied to around four fifths of the approximately 400 genotyped donors.

Donors likely had unrecorded immune exposures despite being nominally healthy when sampled. PCR used 60 Vbeta primers and 13 Jbeta primers. The data were produced by immunoSEQ multiplex PCR, yet TCRdb's version contains in-frame clones alone and is incomplete. The sample records about 150,000 clones, approximately 83% being singletons. Overall study findings and caveats: Follow-up analysis later connected one missense variant in DCLRE1C with trimming of TCR beta V- and J-genes.

Germline assignment: CDR1 SGDLS and CDR2 YYNGEE. V gave up 0 bases and J gave up 0 bases, with 9 bases separating them. The CDR3 is 15 amino acids. The chain uses TRBV9 and TRBJ1-2; D not resolved. The sequence derives from a male donor in good health and CMV-seronegative. The sample taken for sequencing was PBMCs. CDR3 coding DNA: TGTGCCAGCAGCGTAGGGCCAGAAGCTAACTATGGCTACACCTTC. Translated, it gives CASSVGPEANYGYTF.